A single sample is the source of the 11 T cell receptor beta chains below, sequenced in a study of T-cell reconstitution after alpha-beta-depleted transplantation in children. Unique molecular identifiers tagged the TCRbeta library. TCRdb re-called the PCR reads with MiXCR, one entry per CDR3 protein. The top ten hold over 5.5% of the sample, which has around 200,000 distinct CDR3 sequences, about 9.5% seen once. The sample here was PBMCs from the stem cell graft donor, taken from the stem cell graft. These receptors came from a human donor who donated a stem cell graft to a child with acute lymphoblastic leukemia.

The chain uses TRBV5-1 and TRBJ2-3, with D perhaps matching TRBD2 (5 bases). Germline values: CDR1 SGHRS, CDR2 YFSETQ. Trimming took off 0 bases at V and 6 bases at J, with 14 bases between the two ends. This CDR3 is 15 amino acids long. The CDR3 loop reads CASSLERMEVDTQYF. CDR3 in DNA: TGCGCCAGCAGCTTGGAGAGGATGGAGGTGGATACGCAGTATTTT. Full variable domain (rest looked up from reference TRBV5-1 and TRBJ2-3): KAGVTQTPRYLIKTRGQQVTLSCSPISGHRSVSWYQQTPGQGLQFLFEYFSETQRNKGNFPGRFSGRQFSNSRSEMNVSTLELGDSALYLCASSLERMEVDTQYFGPGTRLTVL.

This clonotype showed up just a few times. As DNA, the CDR3 is TGTGCCAGCTCGGGGCAGACCTACAATGAGCAGTTCTTC. This encodes CASSGQTYNEQFF. The chain links TRBV7-6 to TRBJ2-1; D is perhaps TRBD1 or TRBD2 (5 bases each). The CDR3 loop spans 13 amino acids. From germline, CDR1 is SGHVS and CDR2 FNYEAQ. With 8 bases removed from V and 2 bases from J, the gap between germline ends came to 10 bases.

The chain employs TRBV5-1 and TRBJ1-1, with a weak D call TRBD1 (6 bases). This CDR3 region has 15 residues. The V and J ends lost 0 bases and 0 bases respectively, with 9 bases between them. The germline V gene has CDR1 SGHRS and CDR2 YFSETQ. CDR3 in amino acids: CASSLDGGLNTEAFF. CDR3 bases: TGCGCCAGCAGCTTGGACGGGGGGCTGAACACTGAAGCTTTCTTT.

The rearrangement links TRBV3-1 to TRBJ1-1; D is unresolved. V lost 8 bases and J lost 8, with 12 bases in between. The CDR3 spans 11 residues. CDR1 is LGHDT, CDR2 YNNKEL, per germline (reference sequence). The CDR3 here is CASQKEREAFF. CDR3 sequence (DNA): TGTGCCAGCCAAAAGGAGAGAGAAGCTTTCTTT.

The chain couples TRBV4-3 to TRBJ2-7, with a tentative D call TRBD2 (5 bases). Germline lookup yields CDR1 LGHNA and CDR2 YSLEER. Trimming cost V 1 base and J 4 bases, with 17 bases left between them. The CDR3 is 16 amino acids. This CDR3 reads CASSQGSSDEGYEQYF. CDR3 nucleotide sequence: TGCGCCAGCAGCCAAGGAAGCTCCGATGAGGGTTACGAGCAGTACTTC.

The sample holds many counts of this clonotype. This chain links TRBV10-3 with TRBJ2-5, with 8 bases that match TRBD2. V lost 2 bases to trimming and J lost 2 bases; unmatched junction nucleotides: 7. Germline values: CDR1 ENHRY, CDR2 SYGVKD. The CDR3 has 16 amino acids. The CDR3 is CAISETSGPRQETQYF. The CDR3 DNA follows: TGTGCCATCAGTGAGACTAGCGGTCCAAGGCAAGAGACCCAGTACTTC.

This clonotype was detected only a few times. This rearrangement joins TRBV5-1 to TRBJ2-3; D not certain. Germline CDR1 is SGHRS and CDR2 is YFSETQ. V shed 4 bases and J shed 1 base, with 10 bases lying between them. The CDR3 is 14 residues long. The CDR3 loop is CASSPSPGTDTQYF. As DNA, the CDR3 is TGCGCCAGCAGCCCGTCGCCGGGCACAGATACGCAGTATTTT.

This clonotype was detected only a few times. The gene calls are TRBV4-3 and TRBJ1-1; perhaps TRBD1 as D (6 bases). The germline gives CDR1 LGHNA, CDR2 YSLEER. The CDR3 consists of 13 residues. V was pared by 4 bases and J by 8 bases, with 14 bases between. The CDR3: CASSRGSGGEAFF. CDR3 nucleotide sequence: TGCGCCAGCAGCCGGGGGAGCGGGGGCGAAGCTTTCTTT.

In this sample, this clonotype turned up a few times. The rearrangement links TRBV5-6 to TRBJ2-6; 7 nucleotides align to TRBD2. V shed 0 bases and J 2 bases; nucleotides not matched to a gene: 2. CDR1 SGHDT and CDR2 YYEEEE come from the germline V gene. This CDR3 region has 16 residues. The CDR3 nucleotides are TGTGCCAGCAGCTTGGACGGGGGGACTGGGGCCAACGTCCTGACTTTC. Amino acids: CASSLDGGTGANVLTF.

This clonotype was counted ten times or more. The DNA for the CDR3 is TGTGCCAGCAGTACAGGGGTTCGGGACGAGCAGTACTTC. It translates to CASSTGVRDEQYF. The J gene is TRBJ2-7, the V gene TRBV12-3 or TRBV12-4; 7 bases are shared with TRBD1. Trimming at V came to 5 bases and at J to 5 bases, leaving 6 bases not matched to a gene. CDR3 length equals 13 residues.

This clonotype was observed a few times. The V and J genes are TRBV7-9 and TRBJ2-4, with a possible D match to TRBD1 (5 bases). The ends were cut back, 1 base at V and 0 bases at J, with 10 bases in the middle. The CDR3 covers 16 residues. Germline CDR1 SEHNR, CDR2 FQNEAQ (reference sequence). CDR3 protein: CASSLVAGIAKNIQYF. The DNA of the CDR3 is TGTGCCAGCAGCTTAGTGGCAGGGATAGCCAAAAACATTCAGTACTTC.